These 21 T cell receptor beta chains share one sample of origin, sequenced in a study of identical twins' blood T cells. TCRdb passed the 5' RACE reads through MiXCR, listing each CDR3 protein once. The sample holds 300,000 to 400,000 distinct CDR3 sequences; 25% to 35% are singletons and the top ten take more than 5.5%. The sample was PBMCs. The receptors were sampled from a woman aged 18 to 50 in good health.

This clonotype was detected only a few times. The rearrangement joins TRBV12-3 or TRBV12-4 to TRBJ1-5, with D maybe TRBD1 (5 bases). The CDR3 sequence is 16 residues long. V gave up 7 bases and J gave up 3 bases, with 19 bases separating them. CDR3 residues: CASTTSRGINNQPQHF. The CDR3 DNA is TGTGCCAGCACCACGTCACGGGGGATCAACAATCAGCCCCAGCATTTT.

The CDR3 DNA follows: TGTGCCAGCAGCTTGGGGCAATACCTTGAAGCTTTCTTT. Translating gives CASSLGQYLEAFF. The chain employs TRBV11-1 and TRBJ1-1, with D possibly TRBD1 on 5 matching bases. The ends were cut back, 3 bases at V and 7 bases at J, with 12 bases in the middle. The CDR3 contains 13 residues. In germline, CDR1 is SGHAT, CDR2 FQDESV (reference sequence). The full variable domain, rest sourced from reference TRBV11-1 and TRBJ1-1, is EAEVAQSPRYKITEKSQAVAFWCDPISGHATLYWYRQILGQGPELLVQFQDESVVDDSQLPKDRFSAERLKGVDSTLKIQPAELGDSAMYLCASSLGQYLEAFFGQGTRLTVV.

V gene TRBV20-1 combines with J gene TRBJ2-1, with D hard to call. V lost 7 bases to trimming and J lost 8 bases, with 9 bases between them. Germline V lookup: CDR1 DFQATT, CDR2 SNEGSKA (reference sequence). The CDR3 length is 10 residues. DNA of the CDR3: TGCAGTGGATGGGCGGATGAGCAGTTCTTC. Protein sequence: CSGWADEQFF.

The J gene is TRBJ2-3, the V gene TRBV7-9; 8 bases agree with TRBD2. Looked up from germline, CDR1 is SEHNR and CDR2 is FQNEAQ (reference sequence). The CDR3 runs 11 residues. CDR3 sequence: CGSGVADTQYF. DNA for the CDR3: TGTGGTAGCGGGGTCGCAGATACGCAGTATTTT.

This clonotype was counted once. A read error may account for a junction end that differs from germline. The chain employs TRBV3-1 and TRBJ1-2; D not certain. The CDR3 has 12 residues. In germline, CDR1 is LGHDT, CDR2 YNNKEL (reference sequence). CDR3 bases: TGTGCCAGCAGCCCTGGGATGTATGGCTGCACCTTC. Encoded protein: CASSPGMYGCTF.

This clonotype occurred a few times. This chain links TRBV7-9 with TRBJ1-1; D ambiguous. V lost 3 bases, J lost 5 bases, and 13 bases lay in between. Germline-derived CDR1 and CDR2 are SEHNR and FQNEAQ (reference sequence). The CDR3 extends over 14 amino acids. CDR3 DNA: TGTGCCAGCAGCTTCACTGGACTGCGGACTGAAGCTTTCTTT. As protein: CASSFTGLRTEAFF.

This clonotype was counted once. Its ends do not fully match the called genes, so a read error is possible. The chain has TRBV29-1 and TRBJ1-3; no definite D call. The CDR3 is made up of 14 amino acids. Germline lookup yields CDR1 SQVTM and CDR2 ANQGSEA. CDR3 nucleotide sequence: TGCAGCGTTGAAGGAGGCTTCTCTGGAAACACCGTATATTTT. This encodes CSVEGGFSGNTVYF.

This clonotype appeared many times. The genes are TRBV7-9 and TRBJ2-3; D unclear. Germline assignment: CDR1 SEHNR and CDR2 FQNEAQ (reference sequence). Trimming pared 2 bases from V and 1 base from J, leaving 10 bases between. The CDR3 is 15 amino acids. The CDR3 is CASSLRVPRTDTQYF. The CDR3 DNA reads as TGTGCCAGCAGCTTAAGGGTCCCCCGCACAGATACGCAGTATTTT.

Details on this clonotype: A junction boundary mismatches the germline segment, possibly from a read error. The genes are TRBV12-3 or TRBV12-4 and TRBJ2-3, with 10 bases identical to TRBD2. CDR3 length equals 16 residues. The CDR3, as DNA: TGTGCCAGCAGTCTAGCGGGAGAAGGGTCCCCAGATACGCAGTATTTT. This translates into CASSLAGEGSPDTQYF.

To note about this clonotype: This sequence may be a read error, since a much larger clone differs from it by one base. This chain connects TRBV29-1 to TRBJ2-1; 7 bases align to TRBD2. Germline CDR1 is SQVTM and CDR2 is ANQGSEA. The CDR3 has 14 amino acids. V trimming: 4 bases; J trimming: 5 bases; junction bases outside the gene matches: 8. The CDR3 DNA sequence: TGCAGCGTTGTGGCTAGCGGAATGCACAATGAGCAGTTCTTC. Encoded protein: CSVVASGMHNEQFF.

This rearrangement joins TRBV3-1 to TRBJ2-7, with D unresolved. Germline V CDR1 and CDR2: LGHDT, YNNKEL (reference sequence). The CDR3 contains 12 residues. V gave up 5 bases and J gave up 6 bases, with 11 bases separating them. In DNA, the CDR3 is TGTGCCAGCAGCTCCCTTATCGGCGAGCAGTACTTC. As protein: CASSSLIGEQYF.

This clonotype came up a few times. The chain is built from TRBV13 and TRBJ2-4, with D possibly TRBD1 on 5 matching bases. Trimming shortened V by 2 bases and J by 7 bases, and 12 bases separated the two germline ends. The CDR3 spans 14 residues. In germline, CDR1 is PRHDT, CDR2 FYEKMQ (reference sequence). The CDR3 loop reads CASSLKGVENIQYF. The CDR3 DNA reads TGTGCCAGCAGCTTAAAAGGGGTCGAGAACATTCAGTACTTC.

Here the CDR3 DNA reads TGTGCCAGCAGCTTCCGAACCGGGACTACCACCGGGGAGCTGTTTTTT. It specifies CASSFRTGTTTGELFF. The chain is built from TRBV11-3 and TRBJ2-2; 7 nucleotides match TRBD2. V trimming: 3 bases; J trimming: 4 bases; junction bases outside the gene matches: 8. The CDR3 has 16 amino acids. Germline CDR1 SGHNT, CDR2 YENEEA.

A word on this clonotype: An end of the junction differs from the germline gene, which may be a read error. The V gene is TRBV10-3, the J gene TRBJ1-1; D is ambiguous. Germline CDR1 and CDR2: ENHRY and SYGVKD. The CDR3 spans 17 residues. This CDR3 reads CAISESKGRGMNTEVFF. DNA of the CDR3: TGTGCCATCAGTGAGTCGAAAGGGCGTGGGATGAACACTGAAGTTTTCTTT.

The chain links TRBV6-2 or TRBV6-3 to TRBJ2-2, with D unresolved. Germline CDR1 MNHEY, CDR2 SVGEGT. This CDR3 spans 14 amino acids. With 3 bases removed from V and 7 bases from J, the gap between germline ends came to 12 bases. The CDR3 DNA reads TGTGCCAGCAGTTATTTACGTGCGGACGGGGAGCTGTTTTTT. This gives the protein CASSYLRADGELFF.

The table lists this clonotype with a few counts. J is TRBJ2-7 and V is TRBV5-1, with a possible D match to TRBD2 (6 bases). Trimming left V 0 bases short and J 3 bases short, with 10 bases between. Germline V lookup: CDR1 SGHRS, CDR2 YFSETQ. The CDR3 contains 14 residues. The CDR3 nucleotides are TGCGCCAGCAGCTTGGGACTAGTTATCTACGAGCAGTACTTC. Translated, it gives CASSLGLVIYEQYF.

V gene TRBV19 combines with J gene TRBJ1-2; TRBD1 might be the D (5 bases). This CDR3 has 14 residues. Germline V gene lookup returns CDR1 LNHDA and CDR2 SQIVND (reference sequence). Deletions cut 2 bases from V and 8 bases from J, with 15 bases between. CDR3 nucleotides: TGTGCCAGTAGTATATTTGCCGTGGGGCCGGGCTACACCTTC. Translation gives CASSIFAVGPGYTF.

This clonotype was picked up a small number of times. The V gene is TRBV20-1, the J gene TRBJ1-1; 7 bases are a match to TRBD1. This CDR3 is built from 15 residues. The V gene's germline CDR1 is DFQATT and CDR2 SNEGSKA (reference sequence). The J segment lost 4 bases and the V segment lost 0 bases, leaving 8 bases of the junction unmatched. CDR3 region: CSARELRTGVTEAFF. The CDR3 DNA is TGCAGTGCTAGAGAGTTAAGGACAGGAGTCACTGAAGCTTTCTTT.

This clonotype has only a few counts. This sequence joins TRBV7-2 and TRBJ2-5; tentatively, D is TRBD2 (6 bases). The V gene's germline CDR1 is SGHTA and CDR2 FQGNSA. CDR3 length equals 16 residues. Trimming took 1 base from V and 1 from J, leaving 13 bases between them. CDR3 sequence: CASSLVAGNIQETQYF. DNA for the CDR3: TGTGCCAGCAGCTTAGTTGCGGGAAACATCCAAGAGACCCAGTACTTC.

In regard to this clonotype: A read error may account for a junction end that differs from germline. The chain joins TRBV7-9 to TRBJ1-1, with a possible D match to TRBD1 (6 bases). CDR3 length: 15 amino acids. Germline assignment: CDR1 SEHNR and CDR2 FQNEAQ (reference sequence). CDR3 loop: CASSSRQALNTEALF. CDR3 nucleotides: TGTGCCAGCAGCTCCCGACAGGCCTTGAACACTGAAGCTCTCTTT.

This clonotype was detected only a few times. In nucleotides, the CDR3 is TGTGCCAGCAGCGGACAGTCCGAATCAAATCAGCCCCAGCATTTT. This encodes CASSGQSESNQPQHF. The V call is TRBV7-2, the J call TRBJ1-5; D may be TRBD1 (6 bases). V lost 5 bases to trimming and J lost 4 bases, with 15 bases between them. Germline CDR1 reads SGHTA; CDR2 reads FQGNSA. There are 15 residues in the CDR3.